This T cell receptor (beta chain) was captured by sequencing in a study of T-cell memory formation after mild COVID-19. Notes on the study in general: Clones that got smaller from day 15 to 85 had even CD4/CD8, while clones growing later tipped toward CD4+. That cross-reactive memory joined was suggested by some responding clones appearing in pre-infection memory.

Trimming removed 7 bases from V and 4 bases from J, with 17 bases in between. Germline V gene lookup returns CDR1 SNHLY and CDR2 FYNNEI. CDR3 length: 15 residues. This clonotype appeared a few times. Antigen: not known. UMIs and sample barcodes were carried by the TCR alpha and TCR beta cDNA libraries that 5'RACE produced using constant-segment primers. TCRdb re-derived calls from the 5' RACE reads in MiXCR, one entry per CDR3 protein. Of some 250,000 distinct CDR3 sequences in the sample, approximately 18% are singletons; the top ten hold more than 20%. This chain uses TRBV2 with TRBJ2-1; either TRBD1 or TRBD2 may supply D (6 bases each). The sequence was collected from a man aged 18 to 29 who had mild COVID-19 (a few samples of this study predate the infection). Cell type and time point are not known. Source material: PBMCs or a T cell subset sorted from them (not recorded which). The CDR3 DNA reads as TGTGCCAGCACCGAAGCGGGTCAGGGGTACAATGAGCAGTTCTTC. Translation gives CASTEAGQGYNEQFF.